This entry concerns a single T cell receptor beta chain. Its antigen remains unknown. Researchers amplified the TCR beta CDR3 regions from RNA transcripts. HTBI primers drove first-round RT-PCR of the TCR CDR3. MiXCR, run by TCRdb on the multiplex PCR reads, gives a single entry per CDR3 protein. Of a few hundred thousand distinct CDR3 sequences in the sample, about 43% were seen once. These data originate in a study of T cells in Graves' hyperthyroidism and ophthalmopathy. Germline V gives CDR1 MGHDK, CDR2 SYGVNS. The CDR3 length is 16 residues. V was clipped by 3 bases and J by 4 bases; unmatched bases: 9. General study points: Among clonotypes expanded in thyroid above 0.001, most were also found in blood. A model built on 13 V-J features separated ophthalmopathy from stable hyperthyroidism.

Researchers defined stable Graves' hyperthyroidism as no ophthalmopathy progression within 18 months. Diagnostic decisions used clinical symptoms, serum thyroxine and TRAb, thyroid ultrasound and orbital computed tomography. This TCR was sampled from a woman aged 18-35 years with Graves' hyperthyroidism. Sequencing input: peripheral blood or thyroid tissue (not recorded which). The genes are TRBV25-1 and TRBJ2-5; 9 bases match TRBD2. CDR3 nucleotide sequence: TGTGCCAGCAGTGATTTGACTAGCGGAGGGGGAGAGACCCAGTACTTC. The encoded protein is CASSDLTSGGGETQYF.